This is a list of T cell receptor beta chains from one sample in a study of T cells in Graves' hyperthyroidism and ophthalmopathy. TCRdb redid the calling of the multiplex PCR reads with MiXCR, one entry per CDR3 protein. The table has hundreds of thousands of distinct CDR3 sequences, 16% seen once. The source material was blood. All receptors derive from a woman between 40 and 50 years old with Graves' ophthalmopathy. Each CDR3 is given with its conserved first and last residue. D genes are given only for firm matches.

d_gene: TRBD1; j_gene: TRBJ1-5; v_gene: TRBV20-1; CDR3aa: CSARRDSNSNQPQHF
d_gene: TRBD1; j_gene: TRBJ1-2; v_gene: TRBV20-1; CDR3aa: CSARDWGGQWMYGYTF
d_gene: TRBD2; j_gene: TRBJ2-3; v_gene: TRBV2; CDR3aa: CASTKLSGSTDTQYF
d_gene: .; j_gene: TRBJ2-6; v_gene: TRBV20-1; CDR3aa: CSARGGGTGANVLTF
d_gene: .; j_gene: TRBJ1-6; v_gene: TRBV11-2; CDR3aa: CASSLVGVNSPLHF
d_gene: .; j_gene: TRBJ2-2; v_gene: TRBV6-2/TRBV6-3; CDR3aa: CASSYSSTGELFF
d_gene: .; j_gene: TRBJ2-2; v_gene: TRBV5-5; CDR3aa: CASSPIGGTGELFF
d_gene: .; j_gene: TRBJ1-2; v_gene: TRBV28; CDR3aa: CASIGTTAIYGYTF
d_gene: TRBD1; j_gene: TRBJ2-1; v_gene: TRBV19; CDR3aa: CASSLIGQGSSYNEQFF
d_gene: .; j_gene: TRBJ2-7; v_gene: TRBV15; CDR3aa: CATSRVPDKKYYEQYF
d_gene: .; j_gene: TRBJ2-5; v_gene: TRBV2; CDR3aa: CASSWTSQSGETQYF
d_gene: .; j_gene: TRBJ1-1; v_gene: TRBV6-1; CDR3aa: CASSSLLQNTEAFF
d_gene: .; j_gene: TRBJ2-1; v_gene: TRBV12-3/TRBV12-4; CDR3aa: CASSLRSDNEQFF
d_gene: TRBD2; j_gene: TRBJ2-7; v_gene: TRBV11-3; CDR3aa: CASSLEGTSGLRDTPYEQYF
d_gene: .; j_gene: TRBJ2-1; v_gene: TRBV28; CDR3aa: CASSPIEGPNHEQFF
d_gene: TRBD1; j_gene: TRBJ1-1; v_gene: TRBV18; CDR3aa: CASSPTAGGGEAFF
d_gene: .; j_gene: TRBJ1-5; v_gene: TRBV4-2; CDR3aa: CASSQEGGNNQPQHF
d_gene: .; j_gene: TRBJ2-7; v_gene: TRBV20-1; CDR3aa: CSAPTVGRPYEQYF
d_gene: TRBD2; j_gene: TRBJ2-7; v_gene: TRBV20-1; CDR3aa: CSARNKAGDSYEQYF
d_gene: .; j_gene: TRBJ1-1; v_gene: TRBV7-3; CDR3aa: CASSAHGNGDTEAFF
d_gene: .; j_gene: TRBJ1-2; v_gene: TRBV5-1; CDR3aa: CASTLIPSNYGYTF
d_gene: .; j_gene: TRBJ2-5; v_gene: TRBV6-1; CDR3aa: CASSTPGETQYF
d_gene: TRBD1; j_gene: TRBJ1-6; v_gene: TRBV12-3/TRBV12-4; CDR3aa: CASSRQGVNSPLHF
d_gene: .; j_gene: TRBJ1-1; v_gene: TRBV10-3; CDR3aa: CAISELSTEAFF
d_gene: TRBD2; j_gene: TRBJ2-1; v_gene: TRBV7-9; CDR3aa: CATDLAGGLNEQFF
d_gene: .; j_gene: TRBJ2-1; v_gene: TRBV6-1; CDR3aa: CASNLLGGDNEQFF
d_gene: TRBD2; j_gene: TRBJ2-1; v_gene: TRBV20-1; CDR3aa: CSARDYSTTSGAYNEQFF
d_gene: .; j_gene: TRBJ1-3; v_gene: TRBV3-1; CDR3aa: CASSRTEGNTIYF
d_gene: .; j_gene: TRBJ2-3; v_gene: TRBV11-2; CDR3aa: CASSLQGGRGTDTQYF
d_gene: .; j_gene: TRBJ2-1; v_gene: TRBV12-3/TRBV12-4; CDR3aa: CASSFRGNSHNEQFF
d_gene: TRBD2; j_gene: TRBJ2-3; v_gene: TRBV6-1; CDR3aa: CASTTGGAETDTQYF
d_gene: TRBD2; j_gene: TRBJ2-1; v_gene: TRBV20-1; CDR3aa: CSARGIGLGVYNEQFF
d_gene: .; j_gene: TRBJ1-1; v_gene: TRBV28; CDR3aa: CASSLFGETNTEAFF
d_gene: TRBD1; j_gene: TRBJ2-7; v_gene: TRBV29-1; CDR3aa: CSVVSVGDRASYEQYF
d_gene: .; j_gene: TRBJ2-2; v_gene: TRBV18; CDR3aa: CASSPPLALLSGELFF
d_gene: .; j_gene: TRBJ1-3; v_gene: TRBV6-1; CDR3aa: CASSEVGSRAGNTIYF
d_gene: TRBD1; j_gene: TRBJ1-3; v_gene: TRBV20-1; CDR3aa: CSDLQGTGNTIYF
d_gene: TRBD1; j_gene: TRBJ1-2; v_gene: TRBV2; CDR3aa: CASSVHLGTGFGYTF
d_gene: TRBD1; j_gene: TRBJ1-4; v_gene: TRBV18; CDR3aa: CTSSPGGRPSEKLFF
d_gene: .; j_gene: TRBJ2-3; v_gene: TRBV7-6; CDR3aa: CASSQTITDTQYF
d_gene: TRBD2; j_gene: TRBJ2-3; v_gene: TRBV2; CDR3aa: CASSEGLAGDTQYF
d_gene: .; j_gene: TRBJ2-6; v_gene: TRBV5-1; CDR3aa: CASSLTTGTGANVLTF
d_gene: TRBD1; j_gene: TRBJ1-5; v_gene: TRBV20-1; CDR3aa: CSATGQPKAYSNQPQHF
d_gene: TRBD1; j_gene: TRBJ2-3; v_gene: TRBV4-1; CDR3aa: CASSQRDRGLGDTQYF
d_gene: .; j_gene: TRBJ2-7; v_gene: TRBV6-2/TRBV6-3; CDR3aa: CASRLFGGPLYEQYF
d_gene: .; j_gene: TRBJ1-4; v_gene: TRBV30; CDR3aa: CAWTLGGGNEKLFF
d_gene: .; j_gene: TRBJ2-2; v_gene: TRBV30; CDR3aa: CAWSVRERGHTGELFF
d_gene: .; j_gene: TRBJ2-1; v_gene: TRBV20-1; CDR3aa: CSARDSTGPYNEQFF
d_gene: .; j_gene: TRBJ1-2; v_gene: TRBV6-1; CDR3aa: CASRSGDYNGYTF
d_gene: .; j_gene: TRBJ1-3; v_gene: TRBV2; CDR3aa: CASSQRGGTGNTIYF
d_gene: TRBD1; j_gene: TRBJ2-7; v_gene: TRBV7-6; CDR3aa: CASSLGQGAVEQYF
d_gene: .; j_gene: TRBJ2-1; v_gene: TRBV5-4; CDR3aa: CASSLSSRSVDEQFF